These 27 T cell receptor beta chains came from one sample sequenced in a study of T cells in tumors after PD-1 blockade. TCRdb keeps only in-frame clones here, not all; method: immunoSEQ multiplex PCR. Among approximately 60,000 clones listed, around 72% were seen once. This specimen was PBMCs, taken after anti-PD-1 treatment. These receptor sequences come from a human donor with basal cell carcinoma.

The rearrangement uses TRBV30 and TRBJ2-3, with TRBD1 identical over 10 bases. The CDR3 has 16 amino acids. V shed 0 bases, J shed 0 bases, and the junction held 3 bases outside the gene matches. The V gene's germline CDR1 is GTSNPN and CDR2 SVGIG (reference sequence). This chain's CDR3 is CAWSVRGQGSTDTQYF. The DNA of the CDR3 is TGTGCCTGGAGTGTACGGGGACAGGGGAGCACAGATACGCAGTATTTT.

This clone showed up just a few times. In nucleotides, the CDR3 is TGTGCCAGCAGCTGGACAGGGGGCGCAACAGATACGCAGTATTTT. This translates into CASSWTGGATDTQYF. This chain joins TRBV3-1 (or the pseudogene TRBV3-2) and TRBJ2-3, with 11 bases aligning to TRBD1. The CDR3 runs 15 residues. Germline V gives CDR1 LGHDT, CDR2 YNNKEL (reference sequence). After removal of 5 bases from V and 3 bases from J, the junction contained 4 bases not matched to a gene.

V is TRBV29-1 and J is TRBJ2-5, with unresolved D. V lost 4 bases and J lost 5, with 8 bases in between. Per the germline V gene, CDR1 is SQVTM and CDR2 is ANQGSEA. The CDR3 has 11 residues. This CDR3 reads CSVGHRETQYF. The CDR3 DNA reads TGCAGCGTTGGCCACCGGGAGACCCAGTACTTC. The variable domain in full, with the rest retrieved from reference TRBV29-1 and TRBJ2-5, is SAVISQKPSRDICQRGTSLTIQCQVDSQVTMMFWYRQQPGQSLTLIATANQGSEATYESGFVIDKFPISRPNLTFSTLTVSNMSPEDSSIYLCSVGHRETQYFGPGTRLLVL.

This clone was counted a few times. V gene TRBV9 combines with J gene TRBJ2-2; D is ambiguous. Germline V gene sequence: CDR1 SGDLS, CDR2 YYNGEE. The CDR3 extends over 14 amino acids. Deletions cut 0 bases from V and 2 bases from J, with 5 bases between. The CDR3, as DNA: TGTGCCAGCAGCGTAGGACTTAACACCGGGGAGCTGTTTTTT. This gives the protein CASSVGLNTGELFF. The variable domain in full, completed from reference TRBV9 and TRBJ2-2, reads DSGVTQTPKHLITATGQRVTLRCSPRSGDLSVYWYQQSLDQGLQFLIQYYNGEERAKGNILERFSAQQFPDLHSELNLSSLELGDSALYFCASSVGLNTGELFFGEGSRLTVL.

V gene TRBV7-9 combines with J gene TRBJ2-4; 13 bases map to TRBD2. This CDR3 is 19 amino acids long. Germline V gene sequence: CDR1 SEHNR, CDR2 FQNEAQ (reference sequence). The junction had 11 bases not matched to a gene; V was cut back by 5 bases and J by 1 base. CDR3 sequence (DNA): TGTGCCAGCAGCCGCGGAGGACTAGCGGGGGATGGGGCCAAAAACATTCAGTACTTC. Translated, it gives CASSRGGLAGDGAKNIQYF. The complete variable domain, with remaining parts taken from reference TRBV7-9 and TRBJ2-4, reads DTGVSQNPRHKITKRGQNVTFRCDPISEHNRLYWYRQTLGQGPEFLTYFQNEAQLEKSRLLSDRFSAERPKGSFSTLEIQRTEQGDSAMYLCASSRGGLAGDGAKNIQYFGAGTRLSVL.

The CDR3 region is CASSFRPGTGEKQYF. The CDR3 DNA is TGTGCCAGCAGCTTCCGTCCCGGGACAGGGGAGAAGCAGTACTTC. This chain uses TRBV7-2 with TRBJ2-7, with 10 bases lining up with TRBD1. The trim removed 3 bases at V and 8 bases at J, leaving 10 bases unmatched. The CDR3 is 15 amino acids. CDR1 is SGHTA, CDR2 FQGNSA, per germline. The whole variable domain, filled in from reference TRBV7-2 and TRBJ2-7, reads GAGVSQSPSNKVTEKGKDVELRCDPISGHTALYWYRQSLGQGLEFLIYFQGNSAPDKSGLPSDRFSAERTGGSVSTLTIQRTQQEDSAVYLCASSFRPGTGEKQYFGPGTRLTVT.

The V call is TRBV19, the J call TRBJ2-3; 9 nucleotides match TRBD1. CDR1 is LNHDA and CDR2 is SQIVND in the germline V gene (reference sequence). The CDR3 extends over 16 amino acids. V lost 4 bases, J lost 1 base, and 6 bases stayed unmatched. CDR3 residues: CASSTWRDRGTDTQYF. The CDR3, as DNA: TGTGCCAGTAGTACCTGGCGGGACAGGGGCACAGATACGCAGTATTTT.

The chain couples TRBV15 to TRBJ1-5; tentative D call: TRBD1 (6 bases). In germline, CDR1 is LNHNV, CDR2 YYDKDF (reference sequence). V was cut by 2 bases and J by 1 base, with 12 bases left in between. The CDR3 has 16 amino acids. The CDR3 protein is CATSRQGLMSNQPQHF. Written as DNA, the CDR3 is TGTGCCACCAGCAGACAGGGGTTGATGAGCAATCAGCCCCAGCATTTT.

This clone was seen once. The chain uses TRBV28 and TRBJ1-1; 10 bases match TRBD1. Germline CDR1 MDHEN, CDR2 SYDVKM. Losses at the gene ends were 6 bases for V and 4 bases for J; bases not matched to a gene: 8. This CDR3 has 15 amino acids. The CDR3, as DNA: TGTGCCAGCAGAGGCAGACAGGGGGCGAGCACTGAAGCTTTCTTT. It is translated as CASRGRQGASTEAFF.

Written as DNA, the CDR3 is TGTGCCAGCAGCGACCGACAGGGGAATCAGCCCCAGCATTTT. Its protein product is CASSDRQGNQPQHF. The J gene is TRBJ1-5, the V gene TRBV7-2; TRBD1 agrees at 8 bases. This CDR3 contains 14 residues. Germline CDR1 reads SGHTA; CDR2 reads FQGNSA. The junction had 4 bases not matched to a gene; V was cut back by 5 bases and J by 4 bases.

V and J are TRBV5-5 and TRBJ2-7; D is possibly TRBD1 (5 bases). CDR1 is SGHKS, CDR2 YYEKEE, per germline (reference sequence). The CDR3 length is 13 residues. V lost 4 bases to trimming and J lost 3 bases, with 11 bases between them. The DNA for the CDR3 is TGTGCCAGCAGCCGACAGCCCCTCTACGAGCAGTACTTC. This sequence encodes CASSRQPLYEQYF.

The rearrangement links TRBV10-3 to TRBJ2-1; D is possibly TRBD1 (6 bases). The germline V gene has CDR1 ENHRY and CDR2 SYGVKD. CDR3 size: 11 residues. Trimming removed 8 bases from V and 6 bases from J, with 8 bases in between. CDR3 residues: CAILGGNEQFF. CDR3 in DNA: TGTGCCATCTTAGGGGGCAATGAGCAGTTCTTC.

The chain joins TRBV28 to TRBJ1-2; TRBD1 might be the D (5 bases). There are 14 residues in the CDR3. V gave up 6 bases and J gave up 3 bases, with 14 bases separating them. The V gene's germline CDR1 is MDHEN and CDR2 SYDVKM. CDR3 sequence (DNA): TGTGCCAGCAGGAAGGTGCGGGGCGACTATGGCTACACCTTC. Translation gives CASRKVRGDYGYTF.

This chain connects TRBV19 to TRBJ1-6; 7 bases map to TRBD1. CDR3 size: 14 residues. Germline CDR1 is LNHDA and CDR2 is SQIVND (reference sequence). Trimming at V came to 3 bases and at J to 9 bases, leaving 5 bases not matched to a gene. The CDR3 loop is CASSIEGAISPLHF. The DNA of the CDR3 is TGTGCCAGTAGTATCGAGGGGGCGATTTCACCCCTCCACTTT.

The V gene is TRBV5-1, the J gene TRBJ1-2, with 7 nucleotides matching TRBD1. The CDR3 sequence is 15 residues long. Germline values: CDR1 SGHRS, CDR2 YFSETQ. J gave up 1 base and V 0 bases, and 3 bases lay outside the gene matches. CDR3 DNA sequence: TGCGCCAGCAGCTTGGAGGGGGCGGATAACTATGGCTACACCTTC. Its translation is CASSLEGADNYGYTF.

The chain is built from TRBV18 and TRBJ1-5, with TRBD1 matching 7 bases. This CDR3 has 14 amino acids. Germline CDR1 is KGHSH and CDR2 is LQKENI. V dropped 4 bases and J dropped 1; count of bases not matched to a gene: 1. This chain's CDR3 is CASSRGQSNQPQHF. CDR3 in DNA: TGTGCCAGCTCACGGGGACAGAGCAATCAGCCCCAGCATTTT.

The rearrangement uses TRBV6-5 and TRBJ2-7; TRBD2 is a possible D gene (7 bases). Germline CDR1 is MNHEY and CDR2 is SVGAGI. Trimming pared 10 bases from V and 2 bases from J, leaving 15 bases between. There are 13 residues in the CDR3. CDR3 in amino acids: CATRGGGAYEQYF. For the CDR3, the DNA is TGTGCCACCCGGGGAGGGGGGGCCTACGAGCAGTACTTC.

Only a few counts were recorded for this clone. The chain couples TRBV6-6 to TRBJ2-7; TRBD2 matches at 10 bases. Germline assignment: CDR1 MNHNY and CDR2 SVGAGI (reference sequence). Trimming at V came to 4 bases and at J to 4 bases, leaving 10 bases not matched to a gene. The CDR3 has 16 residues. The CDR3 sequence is CASSSQASGGKYEQYF. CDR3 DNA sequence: TGTGCCAGCAGTTCCCAAGCTAGCGGGGGAAAGTACGAGCAGTACTTC.

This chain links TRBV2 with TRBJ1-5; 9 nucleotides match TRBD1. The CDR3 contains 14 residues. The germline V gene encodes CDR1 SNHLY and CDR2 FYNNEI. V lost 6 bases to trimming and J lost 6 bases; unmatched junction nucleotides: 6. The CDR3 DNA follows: TGTGCCAGCAGCGGGACAGGGCAGAGTCAGCCCCAGCATTTT. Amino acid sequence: CASSGTGQSQPQHF.

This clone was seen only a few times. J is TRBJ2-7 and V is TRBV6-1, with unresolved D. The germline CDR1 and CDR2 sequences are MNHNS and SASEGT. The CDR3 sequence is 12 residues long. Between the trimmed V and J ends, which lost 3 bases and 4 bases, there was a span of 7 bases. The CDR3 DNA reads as TGTGCCAGCAGTGAGTTAGTATACGAGCAGTACTTC. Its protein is CASSELVYEQYF.

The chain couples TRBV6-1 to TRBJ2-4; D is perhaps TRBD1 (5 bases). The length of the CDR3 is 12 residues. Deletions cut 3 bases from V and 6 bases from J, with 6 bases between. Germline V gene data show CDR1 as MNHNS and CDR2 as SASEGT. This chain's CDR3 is CASSDQGNIQYF. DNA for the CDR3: TGTGCCAGCAGTGATCAGGGAAACATTCAGTACTTC.

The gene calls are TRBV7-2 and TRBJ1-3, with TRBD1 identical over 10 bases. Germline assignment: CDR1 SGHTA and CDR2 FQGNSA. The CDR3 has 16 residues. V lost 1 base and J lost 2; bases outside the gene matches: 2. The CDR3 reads CASSLGDRGTGNTIYF. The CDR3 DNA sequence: TGTGCCAGCAGCTTAGGGGACAGGGGCACTGGAAACACCATATATTTT. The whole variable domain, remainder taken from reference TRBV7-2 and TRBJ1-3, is GAGVSQSPSNKVTEKGKDVELRCDPISGHTALYWYRQSLGQGLEFLIYFQGNSAPDKSGLPSDRFSAERTGGSVSTLTIQRTQQEDSAVYLCASSLGDRGTGNTIYFGEGSWLTVV.

As DNA, the CDR3 is TGTGCCAGCAGTTACGATAGTACCTACGAGCAGTACTTC. Its protein product is CASSYDSTYEQYF. The V call is TRBV27, the J call TRBJ2-7; D unclear. The CDR3 loop spans 13 amino acids. The germline V gene encodes CDR1 MNHEY and CDR2 SMNVEV (reference sequence). Trimming shortened V by 4 bases and J by 2 bases, and 9 bases separated the two germline ends.

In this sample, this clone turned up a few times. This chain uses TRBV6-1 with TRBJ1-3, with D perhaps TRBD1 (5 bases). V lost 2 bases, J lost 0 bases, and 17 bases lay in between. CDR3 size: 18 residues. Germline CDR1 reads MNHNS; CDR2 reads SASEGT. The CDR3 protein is CASSEYQGDLFSGNTIYF. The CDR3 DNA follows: TGTGCCAGCAGTGAATATCAGGGAGATCTATTCTCTGGAAACACCATATATTTT.

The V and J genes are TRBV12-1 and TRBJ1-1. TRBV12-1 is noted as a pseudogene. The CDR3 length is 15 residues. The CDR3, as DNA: TGTGCCAACAGTTGGGGAGGGCGCATGAACACTGAAGCTTTCTTT. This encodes CANSWGGRMNTEAFF.

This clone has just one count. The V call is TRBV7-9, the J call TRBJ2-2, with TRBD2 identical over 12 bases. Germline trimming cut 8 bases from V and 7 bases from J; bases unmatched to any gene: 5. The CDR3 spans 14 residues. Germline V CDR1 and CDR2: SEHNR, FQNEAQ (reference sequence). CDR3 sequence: CASAGTSGHGELFF. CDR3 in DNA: TGTGCCAGCGCCGGGACTAGCGGGCACGGGGAGCTGTTTTTT.

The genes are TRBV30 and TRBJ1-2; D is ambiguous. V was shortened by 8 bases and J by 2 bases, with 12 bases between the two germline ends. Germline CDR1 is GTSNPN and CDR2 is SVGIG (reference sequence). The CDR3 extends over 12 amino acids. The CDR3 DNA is TGTGCCCGCCGGACGGTGAACTATGGCTACACCTTC. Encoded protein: CARRTVNYGYTF.